This T cell receptor beta chain was found in a study of graft-versus-host responses after intestinal transplantation. Clones were sequenced by immunoSEQ multiplex PCR, and TCRdb holds only the in-frame ones, with some missing. Of about 9,600 clones listed, 65% to 90% were seen once; the top ten hold roughly 5.2%. CDR1 and CDR2 (germline): WNHNN, SYGVQD (reference sequence). V shed 11 bases and J shed 5 bases, with 12 bases lying between them. This CDR3 is 11 amino acids long. Processing of graft tissue released intraepithelial and lamina propria lymphocytes. The sequence derives from a human patient who received an intestinal transplant, so some T cells may come from the graft donor. The starting material was ileum tissue, obtained roughly 710 days after intestinal transplantation. V gene TRBV10-1 combines with J gene TRBJ2-5; D may be TRBD2 (7 bases). CDR3 residues: CAGWGGETQYF. CDR3 bases: TGCGCCGGTTGGGGGGGCGAGACCCAGTACTTC.